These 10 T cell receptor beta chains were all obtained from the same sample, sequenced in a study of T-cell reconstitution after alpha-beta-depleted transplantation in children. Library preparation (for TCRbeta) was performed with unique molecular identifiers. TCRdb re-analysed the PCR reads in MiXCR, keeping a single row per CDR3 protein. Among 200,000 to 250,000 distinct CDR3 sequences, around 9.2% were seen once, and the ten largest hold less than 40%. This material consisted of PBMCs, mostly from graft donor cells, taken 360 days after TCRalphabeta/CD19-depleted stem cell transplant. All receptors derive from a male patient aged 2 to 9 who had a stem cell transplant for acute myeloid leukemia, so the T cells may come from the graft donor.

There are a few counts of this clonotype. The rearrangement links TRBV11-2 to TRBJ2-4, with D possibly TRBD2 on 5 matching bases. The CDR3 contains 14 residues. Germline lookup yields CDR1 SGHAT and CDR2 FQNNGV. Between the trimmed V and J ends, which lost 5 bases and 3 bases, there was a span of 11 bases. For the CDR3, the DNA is TGTGCCAGCAGCCAGAATCGGGGCAAAAACATTCAGTACTTC. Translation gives CASSQNRGKNIQYF.

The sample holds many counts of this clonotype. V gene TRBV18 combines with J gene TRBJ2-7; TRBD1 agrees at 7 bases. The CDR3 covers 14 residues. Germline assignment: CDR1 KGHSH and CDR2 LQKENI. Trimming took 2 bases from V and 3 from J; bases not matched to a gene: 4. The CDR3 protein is CASSPGQVYYEQYF. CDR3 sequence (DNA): TGTGCCAGCTCACCAGGACAGGTTTACTACGAGCAGTACTTC.

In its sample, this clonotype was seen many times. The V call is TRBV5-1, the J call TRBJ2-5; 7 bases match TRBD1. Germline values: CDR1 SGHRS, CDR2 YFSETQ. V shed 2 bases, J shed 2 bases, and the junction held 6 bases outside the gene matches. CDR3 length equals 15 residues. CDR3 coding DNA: TGCGCCAGCAGCTTCGTGGGACAGCGACAAGAGACCCAGTACTTC. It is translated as CASSFVGQRQETQYF.

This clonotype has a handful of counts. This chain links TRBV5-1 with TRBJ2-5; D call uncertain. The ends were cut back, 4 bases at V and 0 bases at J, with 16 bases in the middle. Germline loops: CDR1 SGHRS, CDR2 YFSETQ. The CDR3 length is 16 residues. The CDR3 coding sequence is TGCGCCAGCAGCCTCGGACCACCCCGGTACCAAGAGACCCAGTACTTC. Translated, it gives CASSLGPPRYQETQYF.

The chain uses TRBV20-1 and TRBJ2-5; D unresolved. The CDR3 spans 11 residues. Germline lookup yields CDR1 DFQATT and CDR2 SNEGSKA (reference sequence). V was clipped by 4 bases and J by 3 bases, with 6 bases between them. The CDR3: CSATPKETQYF. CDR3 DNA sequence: TGCAGTGCTACACCAAAAGAGACCCAGTACTTC.

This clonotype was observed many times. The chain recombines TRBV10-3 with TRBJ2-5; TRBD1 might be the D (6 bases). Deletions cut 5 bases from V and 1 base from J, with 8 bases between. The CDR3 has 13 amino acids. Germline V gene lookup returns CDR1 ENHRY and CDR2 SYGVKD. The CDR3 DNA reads TGTGCCATCAGTTACAGGGTCCAAGAGACCCAGTACTTC. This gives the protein CAISYRVQETQYF.

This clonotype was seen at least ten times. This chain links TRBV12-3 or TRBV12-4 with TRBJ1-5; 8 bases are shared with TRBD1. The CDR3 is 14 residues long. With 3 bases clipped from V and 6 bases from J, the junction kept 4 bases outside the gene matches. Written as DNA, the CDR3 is TGTGCCAGCAGTTTCAGGGGGCAGGTTCAGCCCCAGCATTTT. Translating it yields CASSFRGQVQPQHF.

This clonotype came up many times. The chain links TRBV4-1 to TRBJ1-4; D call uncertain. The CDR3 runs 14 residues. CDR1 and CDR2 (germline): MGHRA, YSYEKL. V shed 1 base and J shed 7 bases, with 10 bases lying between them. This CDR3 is CASSQVHSGEKLFF. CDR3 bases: TGCGCCAGCAGCCAAGTACACTCTGGTGAAAAACTGTTTTTT.

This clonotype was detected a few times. The CDR3, as DNA: TGTGCCAGCAGCTTAAGGCTAGCGGGAGCAGGAAATGAGCAGTTCTTC. The encoded protein is CASSLRLAGAGNEQFF. The gene calls are TRBV7-3 and TRBJ2-1; 10 bases fit TRBD2. Trimming removed 1 base from V and 7 bases from J; junction bases left unmatched: 7. This CDR3 is built from 16 residues. In germline, CDR1 is SGHTA, CDR2 FQGTGA. Supplemented by reference TRBV7-3 and TRBJ2-1, the full variable domain reads GAGVSQTPSNKVTEKGKYVELRCDPISGHTALYWYRQSLGQGPEFLIYFQGTGAADDSGLPNDRFFAVRPEGSVSTLKIQRTERGDSAVYLCASSLRLAGAGNEQFFGPGTRLTVL.

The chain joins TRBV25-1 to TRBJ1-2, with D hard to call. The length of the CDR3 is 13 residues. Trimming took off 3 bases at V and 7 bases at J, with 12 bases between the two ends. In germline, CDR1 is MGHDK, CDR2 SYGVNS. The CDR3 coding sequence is TGTGCCAGCAGTGACCTCGGCCACTTTGGCTACACCTTC. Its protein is CASSDLGHFGYTF.